This T cell receptor (beta chain) was identified in a study of beta chain features in type 1 diabetes. Points from the study as a whole: Shorter TCRB CDR3s, moderately but significantly so, marked every one of the four CD4+ subsets in Type 1 diabetes patients.

Germline V gene data show CDR1 as KGHSH and CDR2 as LQKENI. This CDR3 region has 17 residues. The junction had 10 bases not matched to a gene; V was cut back by 3 bases and J by 1 base. Of the isolated RNA, all was reverse transcribed, and so the sequenced material was expressed TCRB transcripts. The assay was immunoSEQ multiplex PCR, and TCRdb's table has in-frame clones only and misses some. Of about 240,000 clones listed, roughly 14% are singletons. A few counts support this clone. Its matching antigen is unknown. The chain links TRBV18 to TRBJ2-3, with 7 bases aligning to TRBD2. The source material was naive CD4+ T cells from blood. This sequence was found in a man aged 25 to 40 with type 1 diabetes. CDR3 residues: CASSPGPGRVGTDTQYF. Here the CDR3 DNA reads TGTGCCAGCTCACCCGGCCCGGGGAGGGTGGGCACAGATACGCAGTATTTT.